This TCR beta chain was found in a study of metastatic and nonmetastatic thyroid tumors (dated by TCRdb to the early 2020s). Study-wide context: Repertoires from peripheral blood and from tumor or nodule tissue samples of malignant and benign thyroid patients were compared.

General study outcomes and caveats: In both blood and tumor samples, malignant tumors were reported to have significantly higher TCR beta diversity than benign nodules.

V was cut back by 0 bases and J by 2 bases, leaving a gap of 11 bases between them. Per the germline V gene, MNHEY is the CDR1 and SVGAGI is the CDR2. The CDR3 holds 16 amino acids from the cysteine to the phenylalanine. Of all the DNA, just the CDR3 is kept, 48 bases in frame from base 1. This clone has only a few counts. The antigen it recognizes is unknown. The input lacks base qualities; no much larger clone sits a single base away. None of the patients had been given any treatment before thyroid surgery. The study retrospectively analysed patient clinical samples collected from about 2012 to 2018 using T-cell receptor beta sequencing. The library was made by PCR. Sequencing was performed on an Illumina HiSeq 4000. High-throughput sequencing was used to profile the TCR beta-chain CDR3 region of each patient. In the paper's pipeline: A classifier to discriminate distant-metastatic papillary thyroid cancer patients was built from CDR3 differences across clinicopathological groups. The Shannon index was used to measure repertoire diversity, and the Morisita-Horn index was used to measure how similar tumor and blood repertoires were. TCRdb redid the processing of the public reads, applying fastp at Q25 and MiXCR, and retained in-frame beta chains. TCRdb, not the original authors, processed these V and J calls. The sample data list 30,000 to 40,000 clones, and 20% to 25% of these were observed just once. Clones ranked in the top ten supply around 3% of the sample.

The material sequenced was tumor tissue. The origin of this receptor is a male donor with papillary thyroid cancer or a benign thyroid nodule (not recorded which). Some clones in this sample may be carry-over from other donors' samples. The receptor chain draws on TRBV6-5 and TRBJ1-3; no D gene can be assigned with confidence. The CDR3 region has the sequence CASSYSNSSPGNTIYF. The DNA sequence follows: TGTGCCAGCAGTTACTCGAACTCCAGTCCTGGAAACACCATATATTTT.